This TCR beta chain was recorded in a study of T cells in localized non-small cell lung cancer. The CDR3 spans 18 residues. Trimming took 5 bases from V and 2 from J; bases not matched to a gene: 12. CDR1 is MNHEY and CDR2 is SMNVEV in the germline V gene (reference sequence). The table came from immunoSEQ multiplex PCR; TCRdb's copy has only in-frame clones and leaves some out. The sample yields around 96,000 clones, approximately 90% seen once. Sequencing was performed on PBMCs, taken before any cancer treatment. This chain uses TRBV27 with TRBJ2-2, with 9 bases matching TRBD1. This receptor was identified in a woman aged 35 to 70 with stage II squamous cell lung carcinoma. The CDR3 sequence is CASSPRYWTGVNTGELFF. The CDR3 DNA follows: TGTGCCAGCAGTCCGCGATACTGGACAGGGGTAAACACCGGGGAGCTGTTTTTT.